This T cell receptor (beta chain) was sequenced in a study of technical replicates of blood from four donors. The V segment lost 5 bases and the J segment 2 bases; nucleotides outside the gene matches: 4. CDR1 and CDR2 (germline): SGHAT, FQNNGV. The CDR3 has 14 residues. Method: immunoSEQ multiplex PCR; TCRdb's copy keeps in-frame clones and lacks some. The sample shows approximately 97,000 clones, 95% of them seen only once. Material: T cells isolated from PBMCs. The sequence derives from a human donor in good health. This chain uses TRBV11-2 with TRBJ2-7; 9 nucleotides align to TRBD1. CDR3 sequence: CASSRRTGAYEQYF. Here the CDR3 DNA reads TGTGCCAGCAGCCGAAGGACAGGGGCCTACGAGCAGTACTTC.